This T cell receptor beta chain was identified during a study of blood T cell repertoires in COVID-19. The CDR3 extends over 15 amino acids. Germline loops: CDR1 GTSNPN, CDR2 SVGIG (reference sequence). The ends were cut back, 1 base at V and 0 bases at J, with 11 bases in the middle. Per the original methods: Estimation of nucleated cell counts relied on the amplification of reference gene primers. Sequencing was performed with immunoSEQ multiplex PCR; in TCRdb, only in-frame clones are kept and a portion is missing. That table furnishes V, J and clone size, whereas the DNA furnished D and trimming. The sample holds 55,000 to 75,000 clones, 80% seen once.

V and J are TRBV30 and TRBJ2-3; possible D gene TRBD2, 5 bases. The material sequenced was peripheral blood. The TCR comes from a man aged 70-80 years who had recovered from COVID-19. The CDR3 loop reads CAWSGPGGSTDTQYF. The CDR3 nucleotides read TGTGCCTGGAGTGGGCCAGGCGGGAGCACAGATACGCAGTATTTT.